The rows below give T cell receptor beta chains drawn from one sample of a study of blood T cell repertoires in COVID-19. The assay was immunoSEQ multiplex PCR, and TCRdb's table has in-frame clones only and misses some. The repertoire holds just over 350,000 clones, with approximately 86% as singletons. Sequenced material: peripheral blood. The receptors here all came from a woman in her fifties or sixties with COVID-19, enrolled during active disease. Each CDR3 is given with its conserved first and last residue. The D gene is left open where the match is weak. For some rows the clone size is stated as once, few or many, or as a class when expanded; others skip it.

clone size,CDR3 length,J gene,D gene,V gene,CDR3 DNA,CDR3 protein
-,14,TRBJ1-2,-,TRBV7-6,TGTGCCAGCAGCCCACGGGGGTATAACTATGGCTACACCTTC,CASSPRGYNYGYTF
-,16,TRBJ1-1,-,TRBV29-1,TGCAGCGTTGAAGGGGGGGAGGGACACAAGAACACTGAAGCTTTCTTT,CSVEGGEGHKNTEAFF
-,14,TRBJ2-3,-,TRBV7-3,TGTGCCAGCAGCGAAACTAGGCCGACAGATACGCAGTATTTT,CASSETRPTDTQYF
-,14,TRBJ2-2,-,TRBV11-3,TGTGCCAGCAGCTACAGGGAAAACACCGGGGAGCTGTTTTTT,CASSYRENTGELFF
-,14,TRBJ1-1,-,TRBV7-3,TGTGCCAGCAGCTTAATGGAGGGGTCGACTGAAGCTTTCTTT,CASSLMEGSTEAFF
-,18,TRBJ2-1,TRBD2,TRBV7-9,TGTGCCAGCAGCCCACCCTGGCTAGCGGGGGGACCCTACAATGAGCAGTTCTTC,CASSPPWLAGGPYNEQFF
few,15,TRBJ2-5,-,TRBV11-2,TGTGCCAGCAGCAATCTAGGGGGGGCTCTCGGGACCCAGTACTTC,CASSNLGGALGTQYF
-,13,TRBJ2-1,-,TRBV7-3,TGTGCCAGCAGCTTAGGACAGCGGAATGAGCAGTTCTTC,CASSLGQRNEQFF
once,15,TRBJ1-6,-,TRBV27,TGTGCCAGCAGTTTATCTCCAGGGGCTGATTCACCCCTCCACTTT,CASSLSPGADSPLHF
-,17,TRBJ1-2,TRBD1,TRBV5-5,TGTGCCAGCAGCCACAATAAACCGGGACAGGGGGCCTATGGCTACACCTTC,CASSHNKPGQGAYGYTF
-,16,TRBJ1-2,TRBD1,TRBV28,TGTGCCAGCAGTTTAGACCTCGGACAGGGCGGTCGTGGCTACACCTTC,CASSLDLGQGGRGYTF
-,16,TRBJ2-3,TRBD2,TRBV5-1,TGCGCCAGCAGCCTTGCCTGGCTAGCGGGGCGGGGTACGCAGTATTTT,CASSLAWLAGRGTQYF
-,14,TRBJ1-1,-,TRBV21-1,TGTGCCAGCAGCAACACGGGCAGGGGCACTGAAGCTTTCTTT,CASSNTGRGTEAFF
-,16,TRBJ2-3,TRBD1,TRBV6-5,TGTGCCAGCAGTTACTTTGGACAGGGGGCGTCAGATACGCAGTATTTT,CASSYFGQGASDTQYF
once,17,TRBJ1-5,-,TRBV10-3,TGTGCCATCAGTGAGTCATACCTCGAGGAAGGCAATCAGCCCCAGCATTTT,CAISESYLEEGNQPQHF
-,12,TRBJ1-2,-,TRBV6-5,TGTGCCAGCAGGCAGGGGAACTATGGCTACACCTTC,CASRQGNYGYTF
-,11,TRBJ1-2,-,TRBV29-1,TGCAGCGTTATTATCGGCTATGGCTACACCTTC,CSVIIGYGYTF
-,12,TRBJ1-5,TRBD1,TRBV5-4,TGTGCCAGCAGCTTGGACAGGGGCCCCCAGCATTTT,CASSLDRGPQHF
-,14,TRBJ1-2,TRBD1,TRBV15,TGTGCCACCAGCAGAGATCTACAGGGGGGTGGCTACACCTTC,CATSRDLQGGGYTF
-,16,TRBJ2-3,TRBD2,TRBV10-1,TGCGCCAGCAGTGATGGCCTAGCGGGGGAGGGAGATACGCAGTATTTT,CASSDGLAGEGDTQYF
-,11,TRBJ1-1,-,TRBV12-3/TRBV12-4,TGTGCCAGAAGCCCCTGGACTGAAGCTTTCTTT,CARSPWTEAFF
-,14,TRBJ1-6,TRBD1,TRBV7-2,TGTGCCAGCAGCATACGACAGGGTAATTCACCCCTCCACTTT,CASSIRQGNSPLHF
-,16,TRBJ2-2,TRBD2,TRBV7-2,TGTGCCAGCAGCTTGGGAGCGGGGATGAACACCGGGGAGCTGTTTTTT,CASSLGAGMNTGELFF
-,14,TRBJ2-7,-,TRBV6-5,TGTGCCAGCACAGATAGGGTGGGGGGCTACGAGCAGTACTTC,CASTDRVGGYEQYF
-,13,TRBJ1-1,-,TRBV12-3/TRBV12-4,TGTGCCAGCAGATCAGACATGAACACTGAAGCTTTCTTT,CASRSDMNTEAFF
-,14,TRBJ1-1,-,TRBV7-3,TGTGCCAGCAGCTTAAGGGGCGCGTCAACTGAAGCTTTCTTT,CASSLRGASTEAFF
-,15,TRBJ2-7,TRBD1,TRBV7-6,TGTGCCAGCAGCTCAACCCTAGGACAGGACCGCGAGCAGTACTTC,CASSSTLGQDREQYF
-,13,TRBJ1-1,-,TRBV6-5,TGTGCCAGCAGTTACCTTCTGAGCACTGAAGCTTTCTTT,CASSYLLSTEAFF
-,16,TRBJ1-3,TRBD1,TRBV30,TGTGCCTGGCTTCATCCCGGGACAGCCTCTGGAAACACCATATATTTT,CAWLHPGTASGNTIYF
-,14,TRBJ1-6,TRBD1,TRBV6-5,TGTGCCAGCTCCCAGGGGGCGTTTAATTCACCCCTCCACTTT,CASSQGAFNSPLHF
-,15,TRBJ2-3,-,TRBV9,TGTGCCAGCAGCGTAGTTGGCGGGGGCACAGATACGCAGTATTTT,CASSVVGGGTDTQYF
-,13,TRBJ2-7,TRBD1,TRBV6-6,TGTGCCAGCAGAGCCGACAGGGTCTACGAGCAGTACTTC,CASRADRVYEQYF
-,14,TRBJ1-2,TRBD1,TRBV4-1,TGCGCCAGCAGCCAAGTTGGACAGGCCTATGGCTACACCTTC,CASSQVGQAYGYTF
-,13,TRBJ1-2,-,TRBV29-1,TGCAGCGTCGGTGACAGCGCCCTAGATGGCTACACCTTC,CSVGDSALDGYTF
-,15,TRBJ2-1,TRBD1,TRBV5-6,TGTGCCAGCAGCTTGGGAGCAGGGGGCTACAATGAGCAGTTCTTC,CASSLGAGGYNEQFF
-,14,TRBJ1-1,TRBD1,TRBV6-4,TGTGCCAGCAGAGGACAGGGGGTGGGCACTGAAGCTTTCTTT,CASRGQGVGTEAFF
-,14,TRBJ2-7,-,TRBV5-1,TGCGCCAGCAGCTTGAGTCCAGGGCCCAACGAGCAGTACTTC,CASSLSPGPNEQYF
-,14,TRBJ2-3,-,TRBV5-1,TGCGCCAGCAGCTTGGTGTCCACTTCAGATACGCAGTATTTT,CASSLVSTSDTQYF
medium-sized,15,TRBJ1-2,-,TRBV7-9,TGTGCCAGCACCGCCCCCTCTACACGGAGCAGCGGCTACACCTTC,CASTAPSTRSSGYTF
-,14,TRBJ2-3,-,TRBV21-1,TGTGCCATCTCAGGACAGGGCCGCACAGATACGCAGTATTTT,CAISGQGRTDTQYF
-,13,TRBJ2-1,TRBD1,TRBV9,TGTGCCAGCAGCGGGGGGACAGACAATGAGCAGTTCTTC,CASSGGTDNEQFF
-,14,TRBJ1-4,TRBD1,TRBV27,TGTGCCAGCAGGCCAACAGGGGGCAATGAAAAACTGTTTTTT,CASRPTGGNEKLFF
-,14,TRBJ1-2,-,TRBV9,TGTGCCAGCAGCGCAACCGGGACTGAGTATGGCTACACCTTC,CASSATGTEYGYTF
-,14,TRBJ1-3,TRBD1,TRBV18,TGTGCCAGCTCGGAAGGGGGCCCTGGAAACACCATATATTTT,CASSEGGPGNTIYF
-,16,TRBJ2-3,TRBD2,TRBV3-1/TRBV3-2,TGTGCCAGCAGCCAAGGCTGGACTAGCGGGTGGTATACGCAGTATTTT,CASSQGWTSGWYTQYF
once,15,TRBJ2-7,TRBD1,TRBV2,TGTGCCAGCAGAGGCCCCGGGACAGGGTCCTACGAGCAGTACTTC,CASRGPGTGSYEQYF
-,16,TRBJ1-6,-,TRBV7-2,TGTGCCAGCAGCGTGCGCAGGGTACCCTATAATTCACCCCTCCACTTT,CASSVRRVPYNSPLHF
once,15,TRBJ2-6,-,TRBV5-4,TGTGCCAGCAGCTTGCAGGGTACTGGGGCCAACGTCCTGACTTTC,CASSLQGTGANVLTF
-,16,TRBJ1-6,TRBD1,TRBV4-3,TGCGCCAGCAGCCCCTCGGACAGGGGTTATAATTCACCCCTCCACTTT,CASSPSDRGYNSPLHF
-,17,TRBJ2-5,TRBD2,TRBV27,TGTGCCAGCAGTTTGACTAGCGGCCTTCCCACGGGGGAGACCCAGTACTTC,CASSLTSGLPTGETQYF